This T cell receptor (beta chain) is from a study of T cells in Graves' hyperthyroidism and ophthalmopathy. Germline-derived CDR1 and CDR2 are SGHTA and FQGTGA. The CDR3 spans 14 residues. The trim removed 5 bases at V and 8 bases at J, leaving 8 bases unmatched. Graves' hyperthyroidism was deemed stable given no ophthalmopathy progression within 18 months. Amplification yielded TCR beta CDR3 regions, with RNA transcripts as the source. The TCR CDR3 first-round RT-PCR relied on the HTBI primer set. TCRdb ran MiXCR on the multiplex PCR reads and lists one entry per CDR3 protein. This table has around 580,000 distinct CDR3 sequences, about 43% appearing once.

This TCR derives from a young woman with Graves' hyperthyroidism. The specimen was peripheral blood or thyroid tissue (not recorded which). This rearrangement joins TRBV7-3 to TRBJ1-3; 8 bases are shared with TRBD1. CDR3 in amino acids: CASSASGGRDTIYF. The DNA for the CDR3 is TGTGCCAGCAGCGCATCAGGGGGCAGGGACACCATATATTTT.